A selection of T cell receptor beta chains follows, all from one sample in a study of blood T cell repertoires in COVID-19. Using immunoSEQ multiplex PCR, the repertoire was profiled, and TCRdb retains in-frame clones only, with some absent. The sample lists hundreds of thousands of clones; roughly 90% were seen once. The sequencing input was peripheral blood. These TCRs come from a man in his 60s with COVID-19, enrolled during active disease. Each CDR3 is given with its conserved first and last residue. D genes are given only for firm matches. The size entry is marked missing in some rows and otherwise reads once, few, many or a size class.

NA NA TRBJ2-7 TRBV23-1 CASSQPTMCRGSYEQYF TGCGCCAGCAGTCAACCTACAATGTGCAGGGGCTCCTACGAGCAGTACTTC
TRBD1 NA TRBJ1-2 TRBV28 CASSLGGTGEGYTF TGTGCCAGCAGTTTGGGTGGGACAGGGGAAGGCTACACCTTC
NA NA TRBJ2-7 TRBV25-1 CASSEGVGGVDF TGTGCCAGCAGTGAAGGGGTAGGAGGGGTTGACTTC
TRBD2 NA TRBJ2-7 TRBV7-3 CASSPPRLAVEQYF TGTGCCAGCAGCCCTCCGAGACTAGCAGTCGAGCAGTACTTC
TRBD2 NA TRBJ2-2 TRBV5-1 CASGGPAGLAGVNTGELFF TGCGCCAGCGGGGGGCCCGCGGGACTAGCGGGGGTAAACACCGGGGAGCTGTTTTTT
NA NA TRBJ1-3 TRBV18 CASSPPGLMSSGNTIYF TGTGCCAGCTCACCACCTGGACTGATGAGCTCTGGAAACACCATATATTTT
NA NA TRBJ2-1 TRBV1 CTSSQDRGKGSNEQFF TGCACCAGCAGCCAAGATCGCGGGAAAGGTTCCAATGAGCAGTTCTTC
TRBD1 NA TRBJ1-2 TRBV15 CATSRGHDRAPNYGYTF TGTGCCACCAGCAGAGGACATGACAGGGCACCTAACTATGGCTACACCTTC
NA NA TRBJ2-7 TRBV7-9 CASRMTTSYEQYF TGTGCCAGCAGAATGACAACCTCCTACGAGCAGTACTTC
NA NA TRBJ1-1 TRBV6-5 CASSYRLGGYTEAFF TGTGCCAGCAGTTACCGCCTCGGGGGGTACACTGAAGCTTTCTTT
NA NA TRBJ2-7 TRBV7-2 CASSLGVRVNEQYF TGTGCCAGCAGCTTAGGGGTCAGGGTCAACGAGCAGTACTTC
NA NA TRBJ1-3 TRBV7-9 CASSLRGQGNTIYF TGTGCCAGCAGCTTAAGAGGGCAAGGAAACACCATATATTTT
NA NA TRBJ1-4 TRBV5-1 CASSLGSATNEKLFF TGCGCCAGCAGCTTGGGTTCGGCAACTAATGAAAAACTGTTTTTT
NA NA TRBJ1-5 TRBV12-3/TRBV12-4 CASSLEGFQPQHF TGTGCCAGCAGTTTGGAGGGTTTCCAGCCCCAGCATTTT
NA NA TRBJ1-4 TRBV28 CASGGPATNEKLFF TGTGCCAGCGGTGGGCCTGCAACTAATGAAAAACTGTTTTTT
TRBD1 few TRBJ2-3 TRBV10-1 CASSENNRGWDTQYF TGCGCCAGCAGTGAGAACAACAGGGGGTGGGATACGCAGTATTTT
NA once TRBJ1-1 TRBV28 CASSLGSNTEAFF TGTGCCAGCAGTTTGGGGAGTAACACTGAAGCTTTCTTT
NA NA TRBJ2-1 TRBV18 CASSPRSQGLTNEQFF TGTGCCAGCTCACCACGATCACAGGGTTTGACCAATGAGCAGTTCTTC
NA NA TRBJ1-5 TRBV21-1 CASSKVAGPGTADQPQHF TGTGCCAGCAGCAAAGTTGCTGGGCCGGGGACAGCCGATCAGCCCCAGCATTTT
TRBD2 once TRBJ2-3 TRBV5-1 CASRAYGTSGRDTQYF TGCGCCAGCAGGGCGTACGGGACTAGCGGGAGAGATACGCAGTATTTT
NA NA TRBJ2-1 TRBV3-1/TRBV3-2 CASSQDHKRRPYNEQFF TGTGCCAGCAGCCAAGATCACAAGCGGAGGCCCTACAATGAGCAGTTCTTC
TRBD1 NA TRBJ2-1 TRBV5-4 CASSSPGQGTGYYNEQFF TGTGCCAGCAGCTCGCCGGGACAGGGGACGGGGTATTACAATGAGCAGTTCTTC
NA NA TRBJ2-7 TRBV9 CASSASPGFTYEQYF TGTGCCAGCAGCGCTTCCCCCGGGTTCACCTACGAGCAGTACTTC
NA NA TRBJ1-1 TRBV10-2 CASSEIGRASTEAFF TGCGCCAGCAGTGAGATCGGTAGAGCAAGCACTGAAGCTTTCTTT
TRBD2 once TRBJ2-1 TRBV7-3 CASSLGTSVEQFF TGTGCCAGCAGCTTAGGGACTAGTGTCGAGCAGTTCTTC
NA NA TRBJ1-5 TRBV6-5 CASSSLRNNNQPQHF TGTGCCAGCAGTTCTCTGCGGAATAACAATCAGCCCCAGCATTTT
NA NA TRBJ1-1 TRBV7-9 CASSLWLNTEAFF TGTGCCAGCAGCTTATGGCTGAACACTGAAGCTTTCTTT
NA NA TRBJ2-7 TRBV6-5 CASSVQETYEQYF TGTGCCAGCAGCGTACAGGAAACCTACGAGCAGTACTTC
NA NA TRBJ1-2 TRBV3-1/TRBV3-2 CASSQADYGYTF TGTGCCAGCAGCCAAGCCGACTATGGCTACACCTTC
TRBD2 NA TRBJ2-4 TRBV30 CAWSGGHVSGGVFYAIQYF TGTGCCTGGAGTGGGGGCCACGTTAGCGGGGGTGTATTTTACGCCATTCAGTACTTC
NA NA TRBJ1-5 TRBV6-6 CASKTTGNNQPQHF TGTGCCAGCAAAACAACAGGCAACAATCAGCCCCAGCATTTT
TRBD1 NA TRBJ2-7 TRBV7-8 CASSLAGTVYEQYF TGTGCCAGCAGCTTAGCAGGGACAGTCTACGAGCAGTACTTC
TRBD2 NA TRBJ2-2 TRBV19 CASSIVGTSVRELFF TGTGCCAGTAGTATAGTTGGGACTAGCGTTCGGGAGCTGTTTTTT
TRBD2 NA TRBJ2-2 TRBV27 CASSFGTSGANTGELFF TGTGCCAGCAGTTTTGGGACTAGCGGAGCGAACACCGGGGAGCTGTTTTTT
NA NA TRBJ2-7 TRBV19 CASSILASAYEQYF TGTGCCAGTAGTATACTGGCCAGCGCCTACGAGCAGTACTTC
NA NA TRBJ2-1 TRBV28 CASRTPTGSYNEQFF TGTGCCAGCAGGACCCCGACGGGGTCCTACAATGAGCAGTTCTTC
TRBD1 NA TRBJ1-1 TRBV2 CASSDNRGLSHNTEAFF TGTGCCAGCAGTGATAACAGGGGGCTATCCCACAACACTGAAGCTTTCTTT
TRBD1 NA TRBJ1-5 TRBV6-6 CATQTGIRNQPQHF TGTGCCACCCAGACAGGGATAAGAAATCAGCCCCAGCATTTT
NA once TRBJ1-1 TRBV29-1 CSVRNLNTEAFF TGCAGCGTCAGGAACTTGAACACTGAAGCTTTCTTT
NA NA TRBJ2-2 TRBV7-9 CASSLWRPDTGELFF TGTGCCAGCAGCTTATGGAGGCCTGACACCGGGGAGCTGTTTTTT
NA NA TRBJ2-6 TRBV29-1 CSVERGSMGANVLTF TGCAGCGTTGAACGAGGGTCTATGGGGGCCAACGTCCTGACTTTC
TRBD1 NA TRBJ2-5 TRBV14 CASSLGQGGFETQYF TGTGCCAGCAGCCTGGGACAGGGTGGGTTTGAGACCCAGTACTTC
TRBD1 few TRBJ2-2 TRBV7-2 CASSLGVTGASTGELFF TGTGCCAGCAGCTTAGGGGTAACAGGGGCCAGCACCGGGGAGCTGTTTTTT
TRBD1 once TRBJ1-5 TRBV10-2 CASSADRGNQPQHF TGCGCCAGCAGCGCCGACAGGGGGAATCAGCCCCAGCATTTT
TRBD1 NA TRBJ1-6 TRBV6-1 CASSELRQGILPLHF TGTGCCAGCAGTGAACTCAGACAGGGCATCCTCCCCCTCCACTTT
TRBD2 NA TRBJ2-3 TRBV18 CASSPYSGGTGTDTQYF TGTGCCAGCTCACCATACAGCGGGGGTACGGGCACAGATACGCAGTATTTT
TRBD2 NA TRBJ2-1 TRBV14 CASSQDPTSYYEQFF TGTGCCAGCAGCCAAGATCCGACTAGCTACTATGAGCAGTTCTTC
TRBD1 NA TRBJ1-2 TRBV29-1 CSVGGQGVDYGYTF TGCAGCGTTGGTGGCCAGGGGGTGGACTATGGCTACACCTTC
NA NA TRBJ1-3 TRBV30 CASRQVGNTIYF TGTGCCAGCCGACAGGTCGGAAACACCATATATTTT
TRBD2 NA TRBJ2-3 TRBV29-1 CSVDPGGKDTQYF TGCAGCGTTGACCCGGGGGGGAAGGATACGCAGTATTTT